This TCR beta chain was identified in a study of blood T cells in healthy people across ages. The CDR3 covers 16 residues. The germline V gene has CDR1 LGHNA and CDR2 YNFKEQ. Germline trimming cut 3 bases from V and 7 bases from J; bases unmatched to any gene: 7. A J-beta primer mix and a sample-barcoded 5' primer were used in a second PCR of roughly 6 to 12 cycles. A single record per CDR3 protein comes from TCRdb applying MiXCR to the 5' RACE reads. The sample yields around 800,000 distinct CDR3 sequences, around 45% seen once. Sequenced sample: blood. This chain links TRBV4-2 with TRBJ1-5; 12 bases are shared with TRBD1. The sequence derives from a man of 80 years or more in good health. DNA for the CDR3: TGTGCCAGCAGCCAGCCGGGACAGGGGGCGAAGCAGCCCCAGCATTTT. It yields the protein CASSQPGQGAKQPQHF.